This TCR beta chain was observed in a study of cytomegalovirus exposure and HLA in healthy donors. The overall study: Roughly 85 million unique TCRs from HLA-typed donors were held in an early release of data. Broader study findings: HLA allele associations emerged for some 16,000 TCR beta sequences in a later analysis, at 0.05 false discovery rate. In an earlier analysis, in roughly 600 donors, most V segments appeared productive either ~87% or ~30% of the time. Listed as cytomegalovirus-associated were 164 TCR beta chains.

A multiplex PCR was run with 60 Vbeta primers and 13 Jbeta primers. Data came from immunoSEQ multiplex PCR; TCRdb stores just in-frame clones and leaves some out. Of approximately 81,000 clones listed, more than 60% are singletons. About this clone itself: Its antigen is not known.

The CDR3 is 16 amino acids. V lost 5 bases and J 0 bases, leaving 13 bases between the germline ends. The germline V gene encodes CDR1 KGHSH and CDR2 LQKENI. The clonotype was recovered from a middle-aged man in good health and CMV-seropositive. Material: PBMCs. This chain connects TRBV18 to TRBJ2-2; the D gene is possibly TRBD1 (6 bases). The CDR3 here is CASSSGQTPNTGELFF. The CDR3 coding sequence is TGTGCCAGCTCATCCGGACAGACCCCGAACACCGGGGAGCTGTTTTTT.